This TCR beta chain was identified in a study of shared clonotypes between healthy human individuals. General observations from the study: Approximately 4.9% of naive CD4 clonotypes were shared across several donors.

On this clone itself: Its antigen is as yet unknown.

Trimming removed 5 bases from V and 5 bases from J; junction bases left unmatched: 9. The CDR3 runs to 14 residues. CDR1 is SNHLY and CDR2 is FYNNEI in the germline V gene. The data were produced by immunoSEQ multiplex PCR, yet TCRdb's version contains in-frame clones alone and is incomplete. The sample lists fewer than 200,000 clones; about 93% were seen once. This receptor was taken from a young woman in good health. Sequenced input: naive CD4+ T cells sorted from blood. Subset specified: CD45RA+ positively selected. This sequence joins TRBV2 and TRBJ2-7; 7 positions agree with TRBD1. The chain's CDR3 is CASSIPRGTNEQYF. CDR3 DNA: TGTGCCAGCAGTATCCCCAGGGGGACCAACGAGCAGTACTTC.